Shown below are 8 T cell receptor beta chains from a single sample sequenced in a study of molecular identifiers for immune sequencing clone quantification. Using its own MiXCR run on the PCR reads, TCRdb lists one record per CDR3 protein. Of about 510,000 distinct CDR3 sequences in the sample, about 25% are singletons; the top ten hold under 0.8%. Sequences were obtained from naive CD8+ T cells from blood, with Jurkat cell RNA spiked in. As for subset: FACS-sorted CD8+CD4-CCR7+CD45RA+ naive T cells. The receptors originated from a human donor in good health. Some libraries in this study had Jurkat cell RNA spiked in.

The chain has TRBV28 and TRBJ2-7; 9 positions agree with TRBD1. Trimming at V came to 5 bases and at J to 6 bases, leaving 8 bases not matched to a gene. Per germline, CDR1 MDHEN and CDR2 SYDVKM. The CDR3 is made up of 14 amino acids. In DNA, the CDR3 is TGTGCCAGCAGTCACCTTCACAGGGGGCCCGAGCAGTACTTC. Translating gives CASSHLHRGPEQYF. Full variable domain (remainder filled in from reference TRBV28 and TRBJ2-7): DVKVTQSSRYLVKRTGEKVFLECVQDMDHENMFWYRQDPGLGLRLIYFSYDVKMKEKGDIPEGYSVSREKKERFSLILESASTNQTSMYLCASSHLHRGPEQYFGPGTRLTVT.

V usage is TRBV27 and J usage is TRBJ1-1; D unresolved. Looked up from germline, CDR1 is MNHEY and CDR2 is SMNVEV (reference sequence). Trimming pared 8 bases from V and 2 bases from J, leaving 12 bases between. The CDR3 covers 13 residues. CDR3 loop: CASQGTANTEAFF. CDR3 sequence (DNA): TGTGCCAGCCAAGGAACGGCCAACACTGAAGCTTTCTTT.

This clonotype was recorded at least ten times. The chain recombines TRBV6-2 or TRBV6-3 with TRBJ2-7, with 7 nucleotides matching TRBD1. Germline V gene lookup returns CDR1 MNHEY and CDR2 SVGEGT. The length of the CDR3 is 13 residues. J was trimmed by 2 bases and V by 7 bases; bases with no gene match: 5. Here the CDR3 reads CASTHGTAYEQYF. CDR3 DNA: TGTGCCAGCACACATGGGACAGCCTACGAGCAGTACTTC.

The table lists this clonotype with many counts. The chain is built from TRBV12-3 or TRBV12-4 and TRBJ2-5; D may correspond to TRBD1 or TRBD2 (6 bases each). The V and J ends lost 5 bases and 3 bases respectively, with 13 bases between them. CDR3 size: 14 residues. This CDR3 is CASSPGGTEETQYF. The CDR3 DNA is TGTGCCAGCAGTCCCGGGGGCACAGAAGAGACCCAGTACTTC.

This clonotype was picked up many times. The chain employs TRBV25-1 and TRBJ2-1, with D perhaps TRBD1 (6 bases). The CDR3 contains 13 residues. Germline CDR1 and CDR2: MGHDK and SYGVNS. V shed 10 bases and J shed 4 bases, with 14 bases lying between them. CDR3: CATRRTAYNEQFF. CDR3 nucleotide sequence: TGTGCCACCCGGCGGACAGCATACAATGAGCAGTTCTTC.

This clonotype was observed many times. The J gene is TRBJ2-2, the V gene TRBV25-1; the D is unclear. V shed 3 bases and J shed 4 bases, with 12 bases lying between them. The CDR3 is 15 residues long. Germline V gene sequence: CDR1 MGHDK, CDR2 SYGVNS. CDR3 coding DNA: TGTGCCAGCAGTGACGGGCCGATGAGCACCGGGGAGCTGTTTTTT. Amino acids: CASSDGPMSTGELFF.

The chain has TRBV7-9 and TRBJ2-7; D not certain. There are 14 residues in the CDR3. CDR1 is SEHNR and CDR2 is FQNEAQ in the germline V gene (reference sequence). The V and J ends lost 4 bases and 6 bases respectively, with 16 bases between them. This chain's CDR3 is CASSSPTDACEQYF. In DNA, the CDR3 is TGTGCCAGCAGCTCGCCGACGGACGCCTGCGAGCAGTACTTC.

This clonotype showed up many times. The chain joins TRBV29-1 to TRBJ1-1; tentative D call: TRBD1 (6 bases). Germline loops: CDR1 SQVTM, CDR2 ANQGSEA. This CDR3 region has 12 residues. V was shortened by 0 bases and J by 12 bases, with 14 bases between the two germline ends. The CDR3 DNA follows: TGCAGCGTTGAAGATCCGGGGGCGAAAACTTTCTTT. Its protein product is CSVEDPGAKTFF.